These T cell receptor beta chains were read from a single sample in a study of blood T cell repertoires in COVID-19. The data were produced by immunoSEQ multiplex PCR, yet TCRdb's version contains in-frame clones alone and is incomplete. The sample shows some 240,000 clones, roughly 80% of them seen only once. The sample consisted of peripheral blood. The receptor source for this set is a woman in her 70s with COVID-19, enrolled during active disease. The CDR3 runs from the conserved cysteine through the conserved F or W.

TRBV29-1	TRBJ1-1	CSVARVLMNTEAFF
TRBV24-1	TRBJ2-7	CATSHLAGGKYEQYF
TRBV5-5	TRBJ2-5	CASSLGPGGAETQYF
TRBV6-2/TRBV6-3	TRBJ1-2	CASSYPRGGNYGYTF
TRBV7-3	TRBJ2-1	CASSQIAGGPSNEQFF
TRBV6-5	TRBJ1-1	CAGSQGANTEAFF
TRBV5-1	TRBJ2-7	CASSLRTSQPEQYF
TRBV2	TRBJ1-1	CASSYVPTVNTEAFF
TRBV2	TRBJ1-5	CASMGGGDRNQPQHF
TRBV19	TRBJ1-2	CASSQQIQGGYTF
TRBV28	TRBJ2-1	CASGNYRGQFF
TRBV5-1	TRBJ2-1	CASMETAGGNEQFF
TRBV18	TRBJ1-1	CASSPIEAARGFF
TRBV6-1	TRBJ1-1	CASREDQGGDTEAFF
TRBV28	TRBJ1-4	CASSLRGNEKLFF
TRBV10-3	TRBJ1-5	CAISPQGAQPQHF
TRBV11-2	TRBJ1-4	CASSLGGLSEKLFF
TRBV6-5	TRBJ2-7	CASSTTFGGLGEYF
TRBV18	TRBJ1-6	CASSPAEGANSPLHF
TRBV18	TRBJ1-6	CASSQDRGIVPLHF
TRBV7-9	TRBJ2-3	CASSLGLAGEHTDTQYF
TRBV28	TRBJ1-2	CASSLLSQGDYGYTF
TRBV7-9	TRBJ1-1	CASSPKGGLENTEAFF
TRBV18	TRBJ1-1	CASCFIRDSEAFF
TRBV3-1/TRBV3-2	TRBJ2-3	CASRPSTSTDTQYF
TRBV5-4	TRBJ1-1	CASSLKASRGTEAFF
TRBV19	TRBJ2-6	CASSPQQGLPGANVLTF
TRBV30	TRBJ1-6	CACRGEYNSPLHF
TRBV30	TRBJ1-5	CAWSKDRGVQPQHF